The T cell receptor beta chain described here comes from a study of blood T cell repertoires in COVID-19. Whole-study context: Donors in the United States, Italy and Spain gave samples during acute or convalescent COVID-19. From T cells, B-cell-depleted T cells, or PBMCs came the material, which was cDNA or gDNA.

How the authors handled the data: Amplification of reference gene primers provided the estimated nucleated cell counts. Profiling relied on immunoSEQ multiplex PCR, and the TCRdb table lists in-frame clones only, not all of them. V, J and clone size reflect that table, while D and trimming were determined from the DNA. Of around 620,000 clones listed, 80% to 90% are singletons. The V gene's germline CDR1 is KGHSH and CDR2 LQKENI. V lost 2 bases to trimming and J lost 4 bases, with 17 bases between them. The CDR3 runs 16 residues. Sequenced material: peripheral blood. The genes are TRBV18 and TRBJ1-1; D call uncertain. The sequence derives from a woman aged 18-35 years with acute or convalescent COVID-19. The chain's CDR3 is CASSPGGRARGTEAFF. Written as DNA, the CDR3 is TGTGCCAGCTCACCAGGAGGGCGGGCTCGGGGCACTGAAGCTTTCTTT.